This entry is about one TCR beta chain. The data are from a study of blood T cell repertoires in COVID-19. Study summary: Some COVID-19 samples were acute and others convalescent; all came from the United States, Italy and Spain. Sample material is recorded as cDNA or gDNA derived from T cells, B-cell-depleted T cells, or PBMCs.

As processed by the authors: Estimated nucleated cell counts came from reference gene primer amplification. Profiled with immunoSEQ multiplex PCR; TCRdb holds only in-frame clones, not every one. D and trimming were read from the DNA, whereas the V and J calls and clone size are those reported in that table. The sample holds about 100,000 clones, over 75% seen once. This CDR3 contains 14 residues. The germline V gene has CDR1 MNHEY and CDR2 SMNVEV (reference sequence). V was clipped by 3 bases and J by 10 bases, with 15 bases between them. The clonotype was recovered from a woman in her fifties or sixties with acute or convalescent COVID-19. The chain has TRBV27 and TRBJ1-4, with D unresolved. What was sequenced was peripheral blood. This chain's CDR3 is CASSFGYPEVKLFF. CDR3 nucleotides: TGTGCCAGCAGTTTTGGCTATCCTGAGGTAAAACTGTTTTTT.